This T cell receptor (beta chain) appears in the sequencing data of a study of T cell responses to AZD1222 COVID-19 vaccine. Sequencing was performed with immunoSEQ multiplex PCR; in TCRdb, only in-frame clones are kept and a portion is missing. This table has around 100,000 clones, around nine tenths appearing once. Study-level findings and limits: White British donors predominated, females outnumbered males, and clonal diversity was possibly underestimated. Two AZD1222 doses significantly raised spike-specific TCR breadth and depth over controls.

V lost 4 bases to trimming and J lost 0 bases, with 10 bases between them. The length of the CDR3 is 14 residues. Germline V gene sequence: CDR1 LNHDA, CDR2 SQIVND (reference sequence). Regarding this clone: Its target is not known.

The receptor was isolated from an adult in good health. The sequencing here drew on peripheral blood, taken on day 0 of AZD1222 vaccination. This chain links TRBV19 with TRBJ2-7, with D tentatively TRBD1 (5 bases). CDR3 sequence (DNA): TGTGCCAGTAGTAGGGGCTTTAGCTCCTACGAGCAGTACTTC. It encodes CASSRGFSSYEQYF.